A selection of T cell receptor beta chains follows, all from one sample in a study of T cell changes during pregnancy in multiple sclerosis. Using immunoSEQ multiplex PCR, the repertoire was profiled, and TCRdb retains in-frame clones only, with some absent. This sample yields under 80,000 clones, of which roughly 92% are seen a single time; roughly 3.6% belongs to the top ten. Sequenced here: peripheral blood, sampled after pregnancy. These receptors were taken from a female donor in good health, enrolled as a control in a pregnancy study. The CDR3 runs from the conserved cysteine through the conserved F or W. D genes are given only for firm matches. Part of the rows lack a size; the others show once, few, many or a class for expanded clones.

j_gene	d_gene	abundance	v_gene	CDR3nt	CDR3aa
TRBJ2-3	-	-	TRBV21-1	TGTGCCAGCAGCAAACACTACAGGGGGCCCGGAGATACGCAGTATTTT	CASSKHYRGPGDTQYF
TRBJ2-3	TRBD2	-	TRBV6-5	TGTGCCAGCAGCTCCCTAGCGGGCACAGATACGCAGTATTTT	CASSSLAGTDTQYF
TRBJ2-7	TRBD1	-	TRBV2	TGTGCCAGCAGTGGAACAGGGGCCTACGAGCAGTACTTC	CASSGTGAYEQYF
TRBJ1-2	TRBD1	-	TRBV18	TGTGCCAGCTCACGAGGAAAGGGGGCGAACTATGGCTACACCTTC	CASSRGKGANYGYTF
TRBJ2-1	TRBD1	-	TRBV5-1	TGCGCCAGCAGCTTGGTGGGACAGGCCCAGAATGAGCAGTTCTTC	CASSLVGQAQNEQFF
TRBJ1-5	-	-	TRBV4-1	TGCGCCAGCAGCCAAGGAAGGGCCCCAGGGACCCAGCATTTT	CASSQGRAPGTQHF
TRBJ2-7	TRBD2	-	TRBV6-5	TGTGCCAGCAGTCAAACACTAGCGGGAGTCTACGAGCAGTACTTC	CASSQTLAGVYEQYF
TRBJ2-2	-	-	TRBV7-2	TGTGCCAGCAGCTTCGACCCGGGAAGTGTCGGGGAGCTGTTTTTT	CASSFDPGSVGELFF
TRBJ1-3	-	once	TRBV4-2	TGTGCCAGCAGCCAAGAAGGGAGTTCAGGTGGAAACACCATATATTTT	CASSQEGSSGGNTIYF
TRBJ1-4	-	-	TRBV16	TGTGCCAGCAGCCAAACGGGTCCAGAGGAGTATGAAAAACTGTTTTTT	CASSQTGPEEYEKLFF